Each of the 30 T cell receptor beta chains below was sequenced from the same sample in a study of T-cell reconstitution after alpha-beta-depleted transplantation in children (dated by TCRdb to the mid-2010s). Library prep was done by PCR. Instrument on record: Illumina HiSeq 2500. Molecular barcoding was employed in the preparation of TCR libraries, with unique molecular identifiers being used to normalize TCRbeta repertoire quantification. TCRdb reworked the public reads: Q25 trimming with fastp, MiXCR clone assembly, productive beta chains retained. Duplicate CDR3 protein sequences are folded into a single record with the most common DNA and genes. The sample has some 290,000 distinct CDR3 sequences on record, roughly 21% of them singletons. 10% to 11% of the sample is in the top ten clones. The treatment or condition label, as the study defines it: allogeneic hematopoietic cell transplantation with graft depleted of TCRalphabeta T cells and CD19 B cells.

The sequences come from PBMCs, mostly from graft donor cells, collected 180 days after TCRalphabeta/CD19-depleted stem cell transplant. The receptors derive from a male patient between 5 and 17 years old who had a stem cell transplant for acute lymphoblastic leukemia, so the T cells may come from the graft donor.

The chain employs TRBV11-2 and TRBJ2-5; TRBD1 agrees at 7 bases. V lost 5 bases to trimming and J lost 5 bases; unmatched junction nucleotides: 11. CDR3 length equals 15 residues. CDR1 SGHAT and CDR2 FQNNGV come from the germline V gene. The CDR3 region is CASSKWTGFAETQYF. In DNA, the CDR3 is TGTGCCAGCAGCAAATGGACAGGTTTTGCGGAGACCCAGTACTTC.

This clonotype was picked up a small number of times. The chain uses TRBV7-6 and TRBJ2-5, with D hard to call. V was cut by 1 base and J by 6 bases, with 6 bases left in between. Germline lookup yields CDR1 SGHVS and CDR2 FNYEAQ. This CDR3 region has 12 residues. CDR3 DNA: TGTGCCAGCAGCTTAGGGTCGAAGACCCAGTACTTC. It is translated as CASSLGSKTQYF. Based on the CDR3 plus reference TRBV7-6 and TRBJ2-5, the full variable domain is GAGVSQSPRYKVTKRGQDVALRCDPISGHVSLYWYRQALGQGPEFLTYFNYEAQQDKSGLPNDRFSAERPEGSISTLTIQRTEQRDSAMYRCASSLGSKTQYFGPGTRLLVL.

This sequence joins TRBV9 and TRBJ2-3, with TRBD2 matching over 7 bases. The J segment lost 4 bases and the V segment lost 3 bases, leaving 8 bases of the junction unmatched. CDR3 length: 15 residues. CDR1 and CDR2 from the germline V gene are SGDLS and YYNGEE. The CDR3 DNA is TGTGCCAGCAGCGCCCGTACGACTAGCCCAGATACGCAGTATTTT. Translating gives CASSARTTSPDTQYF.

CDR3 region: CSARGATDTQYF. In DNA, the CDR3 is TGCAGTGCTAGAGGGGCCACAGATACGCAGTATTTT. The chain combines TRBV20-1 with TRBJ2-3; D ambiguous. Trimming took 1 base from V and 2 from J, leaving 4 bases between them. CDR3 length: 12 residues. The germline V gene encodes CDR1 DFQATT and CDR2 SNEGSKA (reference sequence).

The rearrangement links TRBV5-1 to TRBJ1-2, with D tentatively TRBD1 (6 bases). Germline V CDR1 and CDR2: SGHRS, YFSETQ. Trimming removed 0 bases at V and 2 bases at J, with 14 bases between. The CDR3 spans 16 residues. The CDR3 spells CASSLGAGTQNYGYTF. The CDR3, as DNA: TGCGCCAGCAGCTTGGGGGCCGGGACACAGAACTATGGCTACACCTTC.

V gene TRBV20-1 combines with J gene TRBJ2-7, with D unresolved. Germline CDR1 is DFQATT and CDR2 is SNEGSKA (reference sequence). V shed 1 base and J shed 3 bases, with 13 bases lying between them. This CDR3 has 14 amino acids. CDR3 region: CSARGATAHYEQYF. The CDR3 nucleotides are TGCAGTGCTAGAGGGGCGACCGCCCACTACGAGCAGTACTTC.

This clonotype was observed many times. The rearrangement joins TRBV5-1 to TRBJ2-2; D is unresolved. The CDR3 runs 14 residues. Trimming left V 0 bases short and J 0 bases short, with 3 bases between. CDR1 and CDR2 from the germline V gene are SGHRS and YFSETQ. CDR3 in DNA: TGCGCCAGCAGCTTGGGCGCGAACACCGGGGAGCTGTTTTTT. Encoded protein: CASSLGANTGELFF.

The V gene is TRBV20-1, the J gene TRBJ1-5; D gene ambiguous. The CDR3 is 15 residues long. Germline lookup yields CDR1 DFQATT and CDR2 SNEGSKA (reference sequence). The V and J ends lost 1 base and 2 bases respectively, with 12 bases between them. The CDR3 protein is CSARATGRGNQPQHF. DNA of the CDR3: TGCAGTGCTAGAGCGACTGGGAGGGGCAATCAGCCCCAGCATTTT.

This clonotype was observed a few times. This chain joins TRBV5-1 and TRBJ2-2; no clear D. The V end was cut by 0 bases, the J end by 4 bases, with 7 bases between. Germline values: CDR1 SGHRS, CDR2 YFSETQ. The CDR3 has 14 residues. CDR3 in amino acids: CASSLGWGTGELFF. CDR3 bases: TGCGCCAGCAGCTTGGGATGGGGCACCGGGGAGCTGTTTTTT. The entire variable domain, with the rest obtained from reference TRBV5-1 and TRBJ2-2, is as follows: KAGVTQTPRYLIKTRGQQVTLSCSPISGHRSVSWYQQTPGQGLQFLFEYFSETQRNKGNFPGRFSGRQFSNSRSEMNVSTLELGDSALYLCASSLGWGTGELFFGEGSRLTVL.

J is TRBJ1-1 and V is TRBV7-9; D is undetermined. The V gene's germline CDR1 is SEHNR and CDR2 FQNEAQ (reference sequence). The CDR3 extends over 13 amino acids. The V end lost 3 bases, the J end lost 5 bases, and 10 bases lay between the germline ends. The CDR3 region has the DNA TGTGCCAGCAGCTTGGTGGACCCTACTGAAGCTTTCTTT. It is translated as CASSLVDPTEAFF.

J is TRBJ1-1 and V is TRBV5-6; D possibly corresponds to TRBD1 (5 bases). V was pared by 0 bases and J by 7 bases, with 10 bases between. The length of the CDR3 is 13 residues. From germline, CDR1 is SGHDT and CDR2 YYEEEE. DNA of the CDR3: TGTGCCAGCAGCTTGGTAGGGGTGGGTGAAGCTTTCTTT. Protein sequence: CASSLVGVGEAFF. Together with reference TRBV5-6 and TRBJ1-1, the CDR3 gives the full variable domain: DAGVTQSPTHLIKTRGQQVTLRCSPKSGHDTVSWYQQALGQGPQFIFQYYEEEERQRGNFPDRFSGHQFPNYSSELNVNALLLGDSALYLCASSLVGVGEAFFGQGTRLTVV.

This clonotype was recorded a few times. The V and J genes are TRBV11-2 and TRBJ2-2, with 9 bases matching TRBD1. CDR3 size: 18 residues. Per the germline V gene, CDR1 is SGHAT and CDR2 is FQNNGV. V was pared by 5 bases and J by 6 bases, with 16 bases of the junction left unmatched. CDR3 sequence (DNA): TGTGCCAGCAGCCCCCGGGATTATTGGAGACAGGGGGCCGGGGAGCTGTTTTTT. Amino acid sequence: CASSPRDYWRQGAGELFF.

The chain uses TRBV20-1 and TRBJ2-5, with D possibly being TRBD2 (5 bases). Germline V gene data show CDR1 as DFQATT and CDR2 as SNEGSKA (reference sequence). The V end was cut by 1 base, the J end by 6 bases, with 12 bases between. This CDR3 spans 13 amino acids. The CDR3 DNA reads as TGCAGTGCTAGAGCCCCCCGGGATAAGACCCAGTACTTC. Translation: CSARAPRDKTQYF.

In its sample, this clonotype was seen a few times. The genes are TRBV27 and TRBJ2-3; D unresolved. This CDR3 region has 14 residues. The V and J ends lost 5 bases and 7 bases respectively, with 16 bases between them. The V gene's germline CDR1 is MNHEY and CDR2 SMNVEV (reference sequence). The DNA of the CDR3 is TGTGCCAGCAGTATCTCCGGGTCCTACCATACGCAGTATTTT. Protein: CASSISGSYHTQYF.

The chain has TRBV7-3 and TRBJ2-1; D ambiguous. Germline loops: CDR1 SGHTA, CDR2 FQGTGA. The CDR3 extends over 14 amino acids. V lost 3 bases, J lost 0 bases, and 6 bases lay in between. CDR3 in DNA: TGTGCCAGCAGCTTGTCCTTCTCCTACAATGAGCAGTTCTTC. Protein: CASSLSFSYNEQFF.

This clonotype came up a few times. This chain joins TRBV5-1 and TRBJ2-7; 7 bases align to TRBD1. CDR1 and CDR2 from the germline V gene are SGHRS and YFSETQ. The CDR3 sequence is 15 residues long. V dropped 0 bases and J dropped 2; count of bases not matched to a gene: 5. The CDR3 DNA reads TGCGCCAGCAGCTTGGGACAGGGTAACCCCTACGAGCAGTACTTC. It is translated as CASSLGQGNPYEQYF.

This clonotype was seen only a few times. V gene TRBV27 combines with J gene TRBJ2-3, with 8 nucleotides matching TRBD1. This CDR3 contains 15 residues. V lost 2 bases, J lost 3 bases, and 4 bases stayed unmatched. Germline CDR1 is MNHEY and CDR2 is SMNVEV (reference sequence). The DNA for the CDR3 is TGTGCCAGCAGTTTAGTAACAGGGGGGACAGATACGCAGTATTTT. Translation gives CASSLVTGGTDTQYF.

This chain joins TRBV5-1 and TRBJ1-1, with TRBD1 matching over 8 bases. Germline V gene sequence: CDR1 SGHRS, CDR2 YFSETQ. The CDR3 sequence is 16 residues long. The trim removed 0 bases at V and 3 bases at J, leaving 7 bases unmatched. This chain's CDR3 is CASSLGSGGWDTEAFF. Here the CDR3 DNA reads TGCGCCAGCAGCTTGGGTTCAGGGGGCTGGGACACTGAAGCTTTCTTT.

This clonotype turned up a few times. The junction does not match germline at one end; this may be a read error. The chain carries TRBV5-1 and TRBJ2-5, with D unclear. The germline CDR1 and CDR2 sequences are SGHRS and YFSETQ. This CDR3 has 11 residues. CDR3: CASSFAGRSNF. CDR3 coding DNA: TGCGCCAGCAGCTTTGCAGGCAGGTCGAACTTC. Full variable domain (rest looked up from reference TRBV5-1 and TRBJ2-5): KAGVTQTPRYLIKTRGQQVTLSCSPISGHRSVSWYQQTPGQGLQFLFEYFSETQRNKGNFPGRFSGRQFSNSRSEMNVSTLELGDSALYLCASSFAGRSNFGPGTRLLVL.

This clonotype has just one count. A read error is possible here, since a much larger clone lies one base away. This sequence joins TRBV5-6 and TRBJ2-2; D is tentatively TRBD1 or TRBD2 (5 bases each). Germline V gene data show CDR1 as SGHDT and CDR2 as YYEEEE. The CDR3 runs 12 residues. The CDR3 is CAISLGAGELFF. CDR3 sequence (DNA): TGTGCCATCAGCTTGGGGGCCGGGGAGCTGTTTTTT.

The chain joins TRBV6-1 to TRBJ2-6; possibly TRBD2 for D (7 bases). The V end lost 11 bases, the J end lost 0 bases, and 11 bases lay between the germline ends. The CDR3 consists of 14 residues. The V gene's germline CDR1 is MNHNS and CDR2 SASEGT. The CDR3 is CAGGAHSGANVLTF. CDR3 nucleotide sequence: TGTGCCGGGGGGGCCCACTCTGGGGCCAACGTCCTGACTTTC.

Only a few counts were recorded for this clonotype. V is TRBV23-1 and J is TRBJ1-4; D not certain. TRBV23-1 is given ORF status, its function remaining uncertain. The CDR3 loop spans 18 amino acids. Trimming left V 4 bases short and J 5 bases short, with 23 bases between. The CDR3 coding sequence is TGCGCCAGCAGTCCCAACCCCCCGGACTCGCCCAAAAATGAAAAACTGTTTTTT. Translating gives CASSPNPPDSPKNEKLFF.

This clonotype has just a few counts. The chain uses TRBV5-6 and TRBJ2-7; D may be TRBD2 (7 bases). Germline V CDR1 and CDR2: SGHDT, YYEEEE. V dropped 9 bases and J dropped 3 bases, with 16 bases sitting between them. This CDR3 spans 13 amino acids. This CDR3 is CATRTGGNYEQYF. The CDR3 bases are TGTGCCACAAGGACGGGGGGCAACTACGAGCAGTACTTC.

The DNA for the CDR3 is TGTGCCACGGCACTCGGGAGACACCCTACTATCTATGGCTACACCTTC. Protein: CATALGRHPTIYGYTF. V and J are TRBV15 and TRBJ1-2; D gene uncertain. This CDR3 is 16 amino acids long. Trimming cost V 9 bases and J 4 bases, with 24 bases left between them. The germline gives CDR1 LNHNV, CDR2 YYDKDF (reference sequence).

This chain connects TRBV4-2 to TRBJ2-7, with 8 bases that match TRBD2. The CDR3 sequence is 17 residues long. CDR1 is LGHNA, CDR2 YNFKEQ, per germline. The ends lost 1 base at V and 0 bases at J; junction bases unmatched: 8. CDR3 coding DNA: TGTGCCAGCAGCCAAGGCGGTCGGGAGGGTCCCTCCTACGAGCAGTACTTC. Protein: CASSQGGREGPSYEQYF.

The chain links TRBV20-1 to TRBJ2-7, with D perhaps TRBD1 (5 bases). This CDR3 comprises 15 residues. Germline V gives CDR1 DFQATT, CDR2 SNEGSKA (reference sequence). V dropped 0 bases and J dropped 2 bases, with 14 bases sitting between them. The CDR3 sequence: CSARDLQGRPYEQYF. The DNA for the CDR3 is TGCAGTGCTAGAGATTTGCAGGGCCGTCCCTACGAGCAGTACTTC.

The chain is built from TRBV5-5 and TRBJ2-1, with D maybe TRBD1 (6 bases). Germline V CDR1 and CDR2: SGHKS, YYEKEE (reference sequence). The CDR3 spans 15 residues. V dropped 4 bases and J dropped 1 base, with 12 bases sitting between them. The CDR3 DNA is TGTGCCAGCAGCACCAATCAGGGGTCCTACAATGAGCAGTTCTTC. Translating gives CASSTNQGSYNEQFF.

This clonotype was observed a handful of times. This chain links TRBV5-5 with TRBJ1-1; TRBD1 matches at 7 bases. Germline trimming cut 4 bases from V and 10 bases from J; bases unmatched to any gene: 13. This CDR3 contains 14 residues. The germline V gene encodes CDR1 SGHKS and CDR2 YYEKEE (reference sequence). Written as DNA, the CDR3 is TGTGCCAGCAGCCATGACAGGGCCTTTCTAGGAGCTTTCTTT. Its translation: CASSHDRAFLGAFF.

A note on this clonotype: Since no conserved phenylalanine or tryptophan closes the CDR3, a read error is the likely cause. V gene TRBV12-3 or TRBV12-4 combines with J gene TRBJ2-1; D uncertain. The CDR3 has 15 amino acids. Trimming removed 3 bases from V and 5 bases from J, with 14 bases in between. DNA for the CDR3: TGTGCCAGCAGTTTTCGAGCTCTAGGGAACAATGAGCAGTTCATC. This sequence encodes CASSFRALGNNEQFI.

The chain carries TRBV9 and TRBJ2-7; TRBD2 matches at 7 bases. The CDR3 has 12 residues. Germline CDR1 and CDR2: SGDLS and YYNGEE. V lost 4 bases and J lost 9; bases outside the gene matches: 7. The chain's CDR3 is CASSPGSGGQYF. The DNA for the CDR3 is TGTGCCAGCAGCCCAGGATCGGGGGGGCAGTACTTC.